This record concerns one T cell receptor beta chain sequence. Antigen unknown. The unsorted libraries were made from 2 million PBMCs kept at -80 C. CDR1 is SQVTM and CDR2 is ANQGSEA in the germline V gene. This CDR3 spans 14 amino acids. The V gene lost 0 bases and the J gene lost 12 bases, with 18 bases spanning the gap. These data are taken from a study of neurological immune-mediated disorders. General study points: Expansion of TCR clones was greatest in HTLV-1-associated myelopathy and smallest in multiple sclerosis, where it fell below that of healthy controls. Private repertoires in all groups were suggested by the absence of shared CDR3 amino acid sequences among expanded clones across subjects.

From 15-18 subjects, over 180 million TCR-beta sequences were obtained in each sequencing run. TCRdb reprocessed the 5' RACE reads with MiXCR, giving one entry per CDR3 protein. Here the sample spans approximately 30,000 distinct CDR3 sequences, roughly 20% being singletons. Specimen: PBMCs. This clonotype was obtained from a woman aged 60-75 years in good health. This chain links TRBV29-1 with TRBJ2-1; D might be TRBD2 (6 bases). CDR3 protein: CSVEDLGLSHAQFF. The DNA of the CDR3 is TGCAGCGTTGAAGATCTGGGACTTAGTCACGCGCAGTTCTTC.